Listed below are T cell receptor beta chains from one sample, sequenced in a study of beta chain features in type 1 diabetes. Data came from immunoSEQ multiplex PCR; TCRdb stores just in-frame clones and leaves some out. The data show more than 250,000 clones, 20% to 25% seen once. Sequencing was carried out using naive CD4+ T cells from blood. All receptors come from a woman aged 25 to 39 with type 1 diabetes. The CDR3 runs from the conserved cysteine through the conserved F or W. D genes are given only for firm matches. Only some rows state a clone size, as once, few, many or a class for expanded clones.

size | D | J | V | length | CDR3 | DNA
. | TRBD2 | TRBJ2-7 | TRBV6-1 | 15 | CASSLLAPSTYEQYF | TGTGCCAGCAGTTTACTAGCGCCTTCCACCTACGAGCAGTACTTC
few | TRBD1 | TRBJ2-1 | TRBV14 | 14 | CASSRDRVVNEQFF | TGTGCCAGCAGCCGGGACAGGGTAGTTAATGAGCAGTTCTTC
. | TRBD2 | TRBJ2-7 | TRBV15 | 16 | CATSREGLAGTYEQYF | TGTGCCACCAGCAGAGAGGGACTAGCGGGCACCTACGAGCAGTACTTC
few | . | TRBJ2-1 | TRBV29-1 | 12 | CSVGHPPNEQFF | TGCAGTGTTGGACACCCACCCAATGAGCAGTTCTTC
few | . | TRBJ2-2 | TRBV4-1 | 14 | CASAVAGRTGELFF | TGCGCCAGCGCGGTGGCGGGAAGGACCGGGGAGCTGTTTTTT
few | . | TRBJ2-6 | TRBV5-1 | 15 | CASSLALSGANVLTF | TGCGCCAGCAGCTTGGCCCTATCTGGGGCCAACGTCCTGACTTTC
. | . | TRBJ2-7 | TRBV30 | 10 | CAWKREKQYF | TGTGCCTGGAAGAGGGAAAAGCAGTACTTC
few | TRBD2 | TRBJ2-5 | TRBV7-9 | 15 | CASSEIAGFQETQYF | TGTGCCAGCAGCGAAATAGCGGGTTTCCAAGAGACCCAGTACTTC
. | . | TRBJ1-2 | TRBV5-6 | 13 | CASSLDRLYGYTF | TGTGCCAGCAGTTTAGACAGGTTGTATGGCTACACCTTC
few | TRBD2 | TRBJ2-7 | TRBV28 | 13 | CASSLRRAGEQYF | TGTGCCAGCAGTTTAAGGCGAGCGGGAGAGCAGTACTTC
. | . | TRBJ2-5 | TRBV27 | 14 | CASSLMRTGETQYF | TGTGCCAGCAGTTTAATGCGGACTGGGGAGACCCAGTACTTC
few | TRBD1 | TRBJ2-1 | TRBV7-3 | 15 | CASSYGQGRYNEQFF | TGTGCCAGCAGCTACGGACAGGGTCGCTACAATGAGCAGTTCTTC
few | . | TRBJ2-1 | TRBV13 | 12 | CASSLPRNEQFF | TGTGCCAGCAGCCTACCTAGGAATGAGCAGTTCTTC
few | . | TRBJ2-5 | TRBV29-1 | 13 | CSVEGTVQETQYF | TGCAGCGTTGAAGGGACAGTCCAAGAGACCCAGTACTTC
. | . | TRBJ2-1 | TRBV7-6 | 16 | CASSRNQGYNYNEQFF | TGTGCCAGCAGCAGAAACCAGGGGTACAATTACAATGAGCAGTTCTTC
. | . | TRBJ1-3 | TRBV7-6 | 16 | CASSLALTGSGNTIYF | TGTGCCAGCAGCTTGGCGCTGACAGGCTCTGGAAACACCATATATTTT
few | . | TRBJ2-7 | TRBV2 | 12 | CASSPDSSPSNF | TGTGCCAGCAGTCCTGACTCTTCGCCCTCCAACTTC
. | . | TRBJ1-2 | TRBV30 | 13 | CAWSRQQNYGYTF | TGTGCCTGGAGCCGACAGCAAAACTATGGCTACACCTTC
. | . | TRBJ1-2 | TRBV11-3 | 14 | CASSWKGQGYGYTF | TGTGCCAGCAGCTGGAAAGGCCAGGGCTATGGCTACACCTTC
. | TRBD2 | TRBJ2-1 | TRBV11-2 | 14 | CASSLLSGSGEQFF | TGTGCCAGCAGCTTACTGAGCGGGAGCGGTGAGCAGTTCTTC
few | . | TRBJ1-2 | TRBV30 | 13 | CAWSVGGAYGYTF | TGTGCCTGGAGTGTGGGGGGAGCCTATGGCTACACCTTC
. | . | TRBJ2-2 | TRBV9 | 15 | CASSVGERSTGELFF | TGTGCCAGCAGCGTAGGAGAGCGGTCCACCGGGGAGCTGTTTTTT
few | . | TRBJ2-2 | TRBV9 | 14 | CASSVLAGTGELFF | TGTGCCAGCAGCGTGTTGGCTGGCACCGGGGAGCTGTTTTTT
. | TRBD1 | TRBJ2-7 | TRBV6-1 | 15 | CASSRTADRSYEQYF | TGTGCCAGCAGTCGTACCGCGGACAGGTCCTACGAGCAGTACTTC
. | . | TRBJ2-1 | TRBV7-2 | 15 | CASSLESSSYNEQFF | TGTGCCAGCAGCTTAGAATCGAGCTCCTACAATGAGCAGTTCTTC
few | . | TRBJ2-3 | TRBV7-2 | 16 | CASSLARQGTTDTQYF | TGTGCCAGCAGCTTAGCTAGGCAGGGAACTACAGATACGCAGTATTTT
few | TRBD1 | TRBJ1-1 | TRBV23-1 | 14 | CASSPWGDSTEAFF | TGCGCCAGCAGTCCTTGGGGGGACAGCACTGAAGCTTTCTTT
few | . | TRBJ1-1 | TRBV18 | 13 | CASSRDTNTEAFF | TGTGCCAGCTCAAGGGACACGAACACTGAAGCTTTCTTT
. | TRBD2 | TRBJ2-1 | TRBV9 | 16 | CASSVVASGSYNEQFF | TGTGCCAGCAGCGTAGTAGCTAGCGGGAGCTACAATGAGCAGTTCTTC
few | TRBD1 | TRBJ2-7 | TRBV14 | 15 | CASSPLGQGANEQYF | TGTGCCAGCAGCCCCTTGGGACAGGGGGCCAACGAGCAGTACTTC
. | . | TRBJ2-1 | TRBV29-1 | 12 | CSASLRFYEQFF | TGCAGCGCAAGCCTGAGGTTCTATGAGCAGTTCTTC